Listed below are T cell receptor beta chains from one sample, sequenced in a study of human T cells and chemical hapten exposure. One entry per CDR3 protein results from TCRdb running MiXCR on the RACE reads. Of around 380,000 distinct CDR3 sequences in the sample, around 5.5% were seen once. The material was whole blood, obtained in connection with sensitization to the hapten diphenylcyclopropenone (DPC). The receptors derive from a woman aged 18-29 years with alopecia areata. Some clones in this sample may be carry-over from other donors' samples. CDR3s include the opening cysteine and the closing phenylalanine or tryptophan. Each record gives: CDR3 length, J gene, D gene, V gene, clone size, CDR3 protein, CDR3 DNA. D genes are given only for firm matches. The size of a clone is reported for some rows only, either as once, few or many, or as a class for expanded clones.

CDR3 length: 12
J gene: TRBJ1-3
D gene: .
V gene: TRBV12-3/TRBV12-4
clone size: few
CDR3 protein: CATTGFGNTIYF
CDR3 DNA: TGTGCCACAACAGGCTTTGGAAACACCATATATTTT

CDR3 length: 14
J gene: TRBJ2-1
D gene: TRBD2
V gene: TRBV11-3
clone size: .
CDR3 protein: CASSGSGGYNEQFF
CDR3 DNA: TGTGCCAGCAGTGGGAGCGGGGGTTACAATGAGCAGTTCTTC

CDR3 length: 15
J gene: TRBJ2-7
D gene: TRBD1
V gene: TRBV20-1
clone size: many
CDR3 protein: CSARRGTGTTYEQYF
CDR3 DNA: TGCAGTGCTCGTCGCGGGACAGGGACAACCTACGAGCAGTACTTC

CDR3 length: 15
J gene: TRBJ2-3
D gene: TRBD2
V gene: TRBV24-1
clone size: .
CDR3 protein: CATSDQGLAGDTQYF
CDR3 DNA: TGTGCCACCAGTGATCAAGGACTAGCCGGGGATACGCAGTATTTT

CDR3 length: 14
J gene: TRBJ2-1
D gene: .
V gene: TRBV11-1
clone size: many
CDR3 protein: CASSLADNYNEQFF
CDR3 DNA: TGTGCCAGCAGCTTAGCTGACAATTACAATGAGCAGTTCTTC

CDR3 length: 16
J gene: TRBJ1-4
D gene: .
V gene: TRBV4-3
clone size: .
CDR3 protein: CASSQDSGTVSEKLFF
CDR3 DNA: TGCGCCAGCAGCCAAGACTCCGGGACCGTCTCCGAAAAACTGTTTTTT

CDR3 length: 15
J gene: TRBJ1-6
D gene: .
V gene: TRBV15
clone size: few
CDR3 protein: CATSRDGEGNSPLHF
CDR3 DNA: TGTGCCACCAGCAGAGACGGGGAGGGTAATTCACCCCTCCACTTT

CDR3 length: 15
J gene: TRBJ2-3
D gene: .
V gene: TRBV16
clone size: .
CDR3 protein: CASSTHWPSTDTQYF
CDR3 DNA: TGTGCCAGCAGCACACACTGGCCTAGCACAGATACGCAGTATTTT

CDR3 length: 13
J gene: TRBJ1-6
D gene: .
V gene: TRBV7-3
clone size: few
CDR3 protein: CASSVDDNSPLHF
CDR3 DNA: TGTGCCAGCAGCGTTGACGATAATTCACCCCTCCACTTT

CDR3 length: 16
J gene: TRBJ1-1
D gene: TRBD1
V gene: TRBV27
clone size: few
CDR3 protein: CASSPDRGSMNTEAFF
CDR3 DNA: TGTGCCAGCAGTCCTGACAGGGGGTCCATGAACACTGAAGCTTTCTTT

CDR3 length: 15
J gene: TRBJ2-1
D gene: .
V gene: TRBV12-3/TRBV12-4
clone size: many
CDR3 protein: CASSRQDRDEYEQFF
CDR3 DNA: TGTGCCAGCAGTCGACAGGATCGCGATGAATATGAGCAGTTCTTC

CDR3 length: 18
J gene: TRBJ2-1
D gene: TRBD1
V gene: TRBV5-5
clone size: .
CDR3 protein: CASSLDPNPDTGGGEQFF
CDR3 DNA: TGTGCCAGCAGCTTAGATCCCAACCCGGATACAGGGGGCGGTGAGCAGTTCTTC

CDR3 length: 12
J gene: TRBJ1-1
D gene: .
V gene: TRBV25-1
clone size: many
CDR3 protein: CASSDMNTEAFF
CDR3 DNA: TGTGCCAGCAGTGATATGAACACTGAAGCTTTCTTT

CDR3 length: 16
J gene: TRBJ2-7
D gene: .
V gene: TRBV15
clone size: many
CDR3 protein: CATSRLTNRRPYEQYF
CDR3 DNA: TGTGCCACCAGCAGACTAACAAACAGGCGCCCCTACGAGCAGTACTTC

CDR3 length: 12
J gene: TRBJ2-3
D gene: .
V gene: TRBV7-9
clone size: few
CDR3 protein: CASSFIVDTQYF
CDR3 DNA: TGTGCCAGCAGCTTTATAGTAGATACGCAGTATTTT

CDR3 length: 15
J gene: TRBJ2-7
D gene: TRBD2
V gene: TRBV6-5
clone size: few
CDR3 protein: CASSYWTSGVQEQYF
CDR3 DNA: TGTGCCAGCAGTTACTGGACTAGCGGGGTCCAGGAGCAGTACTTC

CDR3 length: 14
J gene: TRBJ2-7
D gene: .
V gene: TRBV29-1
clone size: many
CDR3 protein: CSVEENFPGYEQYF
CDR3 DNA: TGCAGCGTTGAAGAGAACTTCCCAGGTTACGAGCAGTACTTC

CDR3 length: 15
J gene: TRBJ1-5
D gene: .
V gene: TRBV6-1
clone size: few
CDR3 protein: CAISHLRGEDQPQHF
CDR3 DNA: TGTGCCATCTCGCACCTACGGGGTGAGGATCAGCCCCAGCATTTT

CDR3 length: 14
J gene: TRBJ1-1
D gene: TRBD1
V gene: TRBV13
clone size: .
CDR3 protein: CASSPEGGLGEAFF
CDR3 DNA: TGTGCCAGCAGCCCCGAAGGGGGCCTCGGTGAAGCTTTCTTT

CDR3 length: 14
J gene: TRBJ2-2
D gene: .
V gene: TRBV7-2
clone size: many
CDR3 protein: CASSRPEGTGELFF
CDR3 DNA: TGTGCCAGCAGCAGACCCGAGGGGACCGGGGAGCTGTTTTTT

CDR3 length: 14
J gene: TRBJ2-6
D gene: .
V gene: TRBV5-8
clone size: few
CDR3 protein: CADDLGRRANVLTF
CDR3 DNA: TGTGCCGACGATCTGGGGAGGCGGGCCAACGTCCTGACTTTC

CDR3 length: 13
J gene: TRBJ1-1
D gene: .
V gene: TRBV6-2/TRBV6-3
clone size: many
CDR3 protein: CASIAQMNTEAFF
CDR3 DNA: TGTGCCAGCATCGCACAGATGAACACTGAAGCTTTCTTT

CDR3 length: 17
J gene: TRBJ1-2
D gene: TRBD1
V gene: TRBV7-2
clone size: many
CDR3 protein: CASSLVPGQGEGYGYTF
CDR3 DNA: TGTGCCAGCAGCTTAGTCCCGGGACAGGGGGAGGGATATGGCTACACCTTC

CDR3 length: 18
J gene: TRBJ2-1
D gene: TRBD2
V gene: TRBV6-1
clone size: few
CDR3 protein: CASSKVAGGPRGTDEQFF
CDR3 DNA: TGTGCCAGCAGTAAAGTAGCGGGGGGCCCCCGGGGTACGGATGAGCAGTTCTTC

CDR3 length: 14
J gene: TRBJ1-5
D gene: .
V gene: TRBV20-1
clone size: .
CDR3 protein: CSARVLASNQPQHF
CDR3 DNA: TGCAGTGCTAGAGTTCTGGCTAGCAATCAGCCCCAGCATTTT

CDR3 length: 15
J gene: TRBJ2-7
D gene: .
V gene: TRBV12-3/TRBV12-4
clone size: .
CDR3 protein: CASSFRTAPSYEQYF
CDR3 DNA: TGTGCCAGCAGTTTTCGGACAGCTCCCTCCTACGAGCAGTACTTC

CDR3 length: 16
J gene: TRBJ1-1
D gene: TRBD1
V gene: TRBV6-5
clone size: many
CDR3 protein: CASSIRRTGGNTEAFF
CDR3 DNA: TGTGCCAGCTCCATTCGTCGGACAGGGGGGAACACTGAAGCTTTCTTT

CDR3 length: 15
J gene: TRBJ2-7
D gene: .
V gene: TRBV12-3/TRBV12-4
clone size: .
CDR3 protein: CASSLIGIPWNEQYF
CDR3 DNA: TGTGCCAGCAGTTTAATCGGGATCCCATGGAACGAGCAGTACTTC

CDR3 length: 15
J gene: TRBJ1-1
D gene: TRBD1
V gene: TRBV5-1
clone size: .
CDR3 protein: CASSLTQGLNTEAFF
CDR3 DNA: TGCGCCAGCAGCTTGACACAGGGGTTGAACACTGAAGCTTTCTTT

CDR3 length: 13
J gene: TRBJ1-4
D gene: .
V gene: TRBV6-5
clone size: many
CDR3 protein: CASSFRGGEKLFF
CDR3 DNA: TGTGCCAGCAGTTTCCGGGGGGGGGAAAAACTGTTTTTT

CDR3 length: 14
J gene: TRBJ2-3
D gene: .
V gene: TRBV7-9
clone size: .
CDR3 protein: CASSYRSAMNTQYF
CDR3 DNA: TGTGCCAGCAGCTATCGATCAGCCATGAATACGCAGTATTTT

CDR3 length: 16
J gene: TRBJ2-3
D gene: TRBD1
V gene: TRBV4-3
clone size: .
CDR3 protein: CASSQGQGPSTDTRYF
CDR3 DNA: TGCGCCAGCAGCCAGGGACAGGGCCCAAGCACAGATACGCGGTATTTT

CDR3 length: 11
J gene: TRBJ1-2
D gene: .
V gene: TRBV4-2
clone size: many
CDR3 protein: CASSQDDGYTF
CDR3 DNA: TGTGCCAGCAGCCAAGATGATGGCTACACCTTC

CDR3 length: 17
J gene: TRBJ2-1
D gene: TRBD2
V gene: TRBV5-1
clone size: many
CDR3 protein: CASSLSVAGGQYGEQFF
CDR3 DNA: TGCGCCAGCAGCTTGAGTGTGGCGGGGGGGCAGTATGGCGAGCAGTTCTTC

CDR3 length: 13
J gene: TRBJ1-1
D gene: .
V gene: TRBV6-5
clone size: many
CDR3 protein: CASSSGPRIEAFF
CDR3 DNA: TGTGCCAGCAGCTCGGGACCGAGGATAGAAGCTTTCTTT

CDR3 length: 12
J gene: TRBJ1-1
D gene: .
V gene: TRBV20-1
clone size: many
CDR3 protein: CSARVVDTEAFF
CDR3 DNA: TGCAGTGCCAGAGTAGTGGACACTGAAGCTTTCTTT

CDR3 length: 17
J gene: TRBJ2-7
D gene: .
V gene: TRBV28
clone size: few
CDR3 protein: CASSLFLGDLLSYEQYF
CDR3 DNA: TGTGCCAGCAGTTTATTCTTGGGTGACCTTCTGTCCTACGAGCAGTACTTC

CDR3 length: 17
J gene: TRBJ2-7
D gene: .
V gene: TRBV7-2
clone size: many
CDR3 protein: CASSLESWAGREDEQYF
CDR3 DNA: TGTGCCAGCAGCTTAGAATCTTGGGCAGGGCGGGAAGACGAGCAGTACTTC

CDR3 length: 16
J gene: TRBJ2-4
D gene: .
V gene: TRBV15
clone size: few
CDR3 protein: CATSRGRQSDPNIQYF
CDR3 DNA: TGTGCCACCAGCAGAGGGAGGCAGTCGGACCCCAACATTCAGTACTTC

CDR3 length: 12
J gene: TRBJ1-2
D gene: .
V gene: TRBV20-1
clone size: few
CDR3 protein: CSARGTIYGYTF
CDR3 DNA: TGCAGTGCTAGGGGGACTATCTATGGCTACACCTTC

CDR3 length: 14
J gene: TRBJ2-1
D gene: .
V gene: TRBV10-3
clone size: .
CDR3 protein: CAISESSPPVGQFF
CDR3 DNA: TGTGCCATCAGTGAGTCTAGTCCCCCGGTTGGGCAGTTCTTC

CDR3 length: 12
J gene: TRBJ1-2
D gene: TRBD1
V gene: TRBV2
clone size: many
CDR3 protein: CASSWDREVYFF
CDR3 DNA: TGTGCCAGCAGTTGGGACAGGGAAGTCTACTTCTTC